This T cell receptor (beta chain) was sequenced during a study of Ad26.COV2.S vaccination and SARS-CoV-2 variants. As for the study in general: Enrolled in COV1001, the donor was in the Ad26.COV2.S trial arm, which received the vaccine.

Sequencing used immunoSEQ multiplex PCR; TCRdb keeps in-frame clones, though not all of them. The sample consists of about 370,000 clones, 88% of them appearing once. Treatment in this sample: 15 to 20 received Ad26.COV2.S at low or high dose, single or two shots; five or six received placebo; per-sample allocation not given. The samples date from day 63 after the first vaccine or placebo injection. At a Boston site, the person donating was an adult of 18-55 years. V lost 5 bases and J lost 7, with 14 bases in between. CDR3 size: 13 residues. The sample was peripheral blood, taken in a trial of Ad26.COV2.S vaccine versus placebo. The V and J genes are TRBV12-3 or TRBV12-4 and TRBJ1-2; maybe TRBD1 (6 bases). The source of this sequence is a person aged 18-65 years who received the Ad26.COV2.S COVID-19 vaccine or a placebo. The CDR3 region is CASSHDRFSGYTF. CDR3 nucleotides: TGTGCCAGCAGTCATGACAGGTTCAGTGGCTACACCTTC.